A single sample gave rise to the 24 T cell receptor beta chains below, sequenced in a study of cytomegalovirus exposure and HLA in healthy donors. Researchers ran the PCR with 60 Vbeta and 13 Jbeta primers. Assay used: immunoSEQ multiplex PCR; TCRdb lists only in-frame clones, some missing. The table shows roughly 120,000 clones, with about 70% occurring only once. Material: PBMCs. These receptors were obtained from a woman aged 60-75 years in good health and CMV-seropositive.

This sequence joins TRBV4-3 and TRBJ2-3, with TRBD1 matching 9 bases. The CDR3 loop spans 18 amino acids. Looked up from germline, CDR1 is LGHNA and CDR2 is YSLEER. The J segment lost 0 bases and the V segment lost 3 bases, leaving 10 bases of the junction unmatched. The CDR3 loop is CASSQGRDRAVSTDTQYF. The CDR3, as DNA: TGCGCCAGCAGCCAGGGACGGGACAGGGCGGTAAGCACAGATACGCAGTATTTT.

This chain uses TRBV11-3 with TRBJ2-1; 14 bases are a match to TRBD2. Germline V gene sequence: CDR1 SGHNT, CDR2 YENEEA. J gave up 4 bases and V 4 bases, and 3 bases lay outside the gene matches. This CDR3 contains 16 residues. The CDR3 is CASSSGLAGGYNEQFF. In nucleotides, the CDR3 is TGTGCCAGCAGCTCCGGACTAGCGGGAGGTTACAATGAGCAGTTCTTC. The variable domain in full, completed from reference TRBV11-3 and TRBJ2-1, reads EAGVVQSPRYKIIEKKQPVAFWCNPISGHNTLYWYLQNLGQGPELLIRYENEEAVDDSQLPKDRFSAERLKGVDSTLKIQPAELGDSAVYLCASSSGLAGGYNEQFFGPGTRLTVL.

V gene TRBV7-6 combines with J gene TRBJ2-7; 7 bases match TRBD2. The J segment lost 5 bases and the V segment lost 2 bases, leaving 9 bases of the junction unmatched. Germline CDR1 reads SGHVS; CDR2 reads FNYEAQ. The CDR3 has 15 amino acids. The CDR3 DNA reads TGTGCCAGCAGCTTAAGTGGGAGGGCGTTCGACGAGCAGTACTTC. This sequence encodes CASSLSGRAFDEQYF.

This chain connects TRBV11-2 to TRBJ2-2; TRBD2 agrees at 7 bases. This CDR3 contains 13 residues. Trimming cost V 10 bases and J 2 bases; bases outside gene matches: 4. The germline V gene has CDR1 SGHAT and CDR2 FQNNGV. CDR3 protein: CATAGDNTGELFF. The CDR3 DNA follows: TGTGCCACGGCGGGGGACAACACCGGGGAGCTGTTTTTT.

J is TRBJ2-2 and V is TRBV29-1; 9 bases agree with TRBD1. The CDR3 is made up of 14 amino acids. The V segment lost 6 bases and the J segment 6 bases; nucleotides outside the gene matches: 8. Germline CDR1 and CDR2: SQVTM and ANQGSEA. As DNA, the CDR3 is TGCAGCGTGATGGGGGGACAGGGTGCCGGGGAGCTGTTTTTT. This codes for CSVMGGQGAGELFF.

The chain joins TRBV7-9 to TRBJ2-3, with 12 nucleotides matching TRBD2. This CDR3 contains 16 residues. From germline, CDR1 is SEHNR and CDR2 FQNEAQ (reference sequence). The V gene end was trimmed by 4 bases and the J gene end by 2 bases; junction bases not matched to a gene: 4. For the CDR3, the DNA is TGTGCCAGCAGCTCGACTAGCGGGGGACCCACAGATACGCAGTATTTT. Translation gives CASSSTSGGPTDTQYF.

This clone was detected only a few times. This chain links TRBV6-6 with TRBJ1-4; 10 positions agree with TRBD1. The CDR3 is 16 residues long. V dropped 6 bases and J dropped 7; count of bases not matched to a gene: 11. CDR1 is MNHNY, CDR2 SVGAGI, per germline (reference sequence). In DNA, the CDR3 is TGTGCCAGCAGGCAAGGGACAGGGGCCACTGGTGAAAAACTGTTTTTT. It encodes CASRQGTGATGEKLFF.

V usage is TRBV6-6 and J usage is TRBJ2-7; D is uncertain. Germline V gene lookup returns CDR1 MNHNY and CDR2 SVGAGI (reference sequence). V was cut by 2 bases and J by 4 bases, with 3 bases left in between. The length of the CDR3 is 11 residues. CDR3 region: CASSYEYEQYF. The CDR3 nucleotides are TGTGCCAGCAGTTACGAGTACGAGCAGTACTTC.

This clone was detected only a few times. The chain's CDR3 is CASSLSGTPNGQPQHF. The DNA of the CDR3 is TGTGCCAGCTCACTGTCAGGAACTCCTAACGGTCAGCCCCAGCATTTT. The chain carries TRBV18 and TRBJ1-5; D is ambiguous. CDR1 is KGHSH and CDR2 is LQKENI in the germline V gene. The CDR3 loop spans 16 amino acids. V lost 4 bases to trimming and J lost 6 bases, with 19 bases between them.

This chain connects TRBV27 to TRBJ2-2; a possible D gene is TRBD1 (5 bases). V was trimmed by 4 bases and J by 7 bases, leaving 16 bases between them. The CDR3 has 15 amino acids. Germline V gene data show CDR1 as MNHEY and CDR2 as SMNVEV (reference sequence). This CDR3 is CASSSTGHPRGELFF. CDR3 nucleotides: TGTGCCAGCAGTTCAACCGGACATCCCCGCGGGGAGCTGTTTTTT.

This chain links TRBV7-9 with TRBJ2-3; 7 bases fit TRBD2. Germline V gene data show CDR1 as SEHNR and CDR2 as FQNEAQ (reference sequence). Trimming took 10 bases from V and 5 from J; bases not matched to a gene: 18. The CDR3 length is 16 residues. The CDR3 DNA reads TGTGCCACGTCAATCGGGAGGCGGGGCTCCGTAGATACGCAGTATTTT. Amino acids: CATSIGRRGSVDTQYF.

The chain is built from TRBV27 and TRBJ1-1, with TRBD1 matching over 7 bases. This CDR3 contains 13 residues. Unmatched junction bases numbered 4, after V lost 6 bases and J lost 3 bases. In germline, CDR1 is MNHEY, CDR2 SMNVEV (reference sequence). The CDR3 DNA is TGTGCCAGCAGAAGAACAGGGGACACTGAAGCTTTCTTT. It is translated as CASRRTGDTEAFF.

The chain carries TRBV13 and TRBJ2-7; 11 nucleotides line up with TRBD2. Germline V lookup: CDR1 PRHDT, CDR2 FYEKMQ (reference sequence). After removal of 5 bases from V and 2 bases from J, the junction contained 2 bases not matched to a gene. The CDR3 runs 14 residues. The CDR3 DNA sequence: TGTGCCAGCAGCGCGACTAGCGGGGCCTACGAGCAGTACTTC. Translating it yields CASSATSGAYEQYF. Together with reference TRBV13 and TRBJ2-7, the CDR3 gives the full variable domain: AAGVIQSPRHLIKEKRETATLKCYPIPRHDTVYWYQQGPGQDPQFLISFYEKMQSDKGSIPDRFSAQQFSDYHSELNMSSLELGDSALYFCASSATSGAYEQYFGPGTRLTVT.

The chain employs TRBV27 and TRBJ2-1; TRBD1 matches at 7 bases. V lost 5 bases, J lost 9 bases, and 10 bases stayed unmatched. This CDR3 contains 14 residues. CDR1 is MNHEY, CDR2 SMNVEV, per germline (reference sequence). The CDR3 region has the DNA TGTGCCAGCAGTCCATCCGGGACAGTCCCTGAGCAGTTCTTC. Its translation: CASSPSGTVPEQFF.

The chain uses TRBV6-5 and TRBJ1-1; 7 bases map to TRBD1. Germline V gene lookup returns CDR1 MNHEY and CDR2 SVGAGI. The trim removed 5 bases at V and 0 bases at J, leaving 6 bases unmatched. The length of the CDR3 is 15 residues. The CDR3 loop is CASSLAGGLNTEAFF. CDR3 in DNA: TGTGCCAGCAGTCTAGCAGGGGGGCTGAACACTGAAGCTTTCTTT.

V usage is TRBV14 and J usage is TRBJ2-3; 8 nucleotides line up with TRBD2. Germline V gives CDR1 SGHDN, CDR2 FVKESK. The CDR3 covers 18 residues. Trimming at V came to 0 bases and at J to 6 bases, leaving 14 bases not matched to a gene. CDR3 in DNA: TGTGCCAGCAGCCAAGATCTCCCTTGGGCGGGGGGCTCGGATACGCAGTATTTT. It yields the protein CASSQDLPWAGGSDTQYF. Using reference TRBV14 and TRBJ2-3 for the parts outside the CDR3, the full variable domain is EAGVTQFPSHSVIEKGQTVTLRCDPISGHDNLYWYRRVMGKEIKFLLHFVKESKQDESGMPNNRFLAERTGGTYSTLKVQPAELEDSGVYFCASSQDLPWAGGSDTQYFGPGTRLTVL.

The chain links TRBV4-2 to TRBJ2-2, with 9 bases identical to TRBD2. V lost 7 bases, J lost 5 bases, and 5 bases stayed unmatched. Germline V gives CDR1 LGHNA, CDR2 YNFKEQ. The CDR3 runs to 14 residues. The CDR3 nucleotides are TGTGCCAGCACCATCGCGGGGGGGACCGGGGAGCTGTTTTTT. Translation: CASTIAGGTGELFF.

This chain links TRBV28 with TRBJ2-5; D unresolved. CDR1 is MDHEN, CDR2 SYDVKM, per germline. V lost 6 bases to trimming and J lost 1 base, with 9 bases between them. The CDR3 is made up of 13 amino acids. Written as DNA, the CDR3 is TGTGCCAGCAGCCCCCCGGGCCAAGAGACCCAGTACTTC. Translating it yields CASSPPGQETQYF.

The chain recombines TRBV9 with TRBJ2-3; possible D gene TRBD2, 7 bases. Germline CDR1 is SGDLS and CDR2 is YYNGEE. There are 15 residues in the CDR3. The V end lost 0 bases, the J end lost 6 bases, and 14 bases lay between the germline ends. The CDR3 nucleotides are TGTGCCAGCAGCGTAGGGGGGGGGCCGAGGGATACGCAGTATTTT. Amino acids: CASSVGGGPRDTQYF.

This chain connects TRBV27 to TRBJ1-1; a possible D gene is TRBD1 (6 bases). The V gene lost 6 bases and the J gene lost 0 bases, with 20 bases spanning the gap. Germline-derived CDR1 and CDR2 are MNHEY and SMNVEV (reference sequence). This CDR3 is 17 amino acids long. The CDR3 sequence: CASSSLGGGPMNTEAFF. The CDR3 DNA sequence: TGTGCCAGCAGCTCCCTAGGGGGGGGGCCCATGAACACTGAAGCTTTCTTT.

The J gene is TRBJ1-1, the V gene TRBV7-9; D is undetermined. Germline CDR1 reads SEHNR; CDR2 reads FQNEAQ (reference sequence). V lost 0 bases to trimming and J lost 4 bases, with 6 bases between them. This CDR3 is built from 13 residues. CDR3 region: CASSLAPSTEAFF. Here the CDR3 DNA reads TGTGCCAGCAGCTTAGCCCCTTCCACTGAAGCTTTCTTT.

The V call is TRBV19, the J call TRBJ2-3; the D gene is possibly TRBD1 (6 bases). The germline gives CDR1 LNHDA, CDR2 SQIVND (reference sequence). CDR3 length: 14 residues. Trimming cost V 5 bases and J 2 bases, with 11 bases left between them. The CDR3: CASSLWTDTDTQYF. The CDR3 coding sequence is TGTGCCAGTAGTCTATGGACAGACACAGATACGCAGTATTTT.

This chain uses TRBV27 with TRBJ1-6, with 12 bases fitting TRBD1. Germline V gene sequence: CDR1 MNHEY, CDR2 SMNVEV (reference sequence). The CDR3 length is 14 residues. The junction had 5 bases not matched to a gene; V was cut back by 5 bases and J by 12 bases. Here the CDR3 reads CASSPGTGGRPLHF. The CDR3 DNA follows: TGTGCCAGCAGTCCTGGGACAGGGGGCCGACCCCTCCACTTT.

This clone came up once. V and J are TRBV6-1 and TRBJ1-1; no definite D call. This CDR3 is built from 13 residues. The V gene's germline CDR1 is MNHNS and CDR2 SASEGT. Trimming cost V 2 bases and J 11 bases, with 15 bases left between them. The CDR3 protein is CASSETDWGWAFF. CDR3 bases: TGTGCCAGCAGTGAAACGGACTGGGGTTGGGCTTTCTTT.